This T cell receptor (beta chain) was captured by sequencing in a study of blood T cells in healthy people across ages (dated by TCRdb to 2015 to 2017). For the wider study: In model experiments, template switching captured roughly one uniquely barcoded TCR beta cDNA molecule for every two T cells. The study measured age-related changes in TCR beta repertoire diversity using deep sequencing normalized with unique cDNA molecular identifiers. The donors were split into four age groups: young (average roughly 15 years), middle-aged (39), aged (roughly 65) and long-lived (over 75). Two additional independent replicas of 1 million unique cDNA reads from the same blood draw were analyzed for two donors (one aged 18 to 30 and one aged 80 or older). General findings and caveats noted by the study authors: Compared with the aged group, more naive CD4+ T cells, fewer expanded clones and increased TCR diversity were shown by the long-lived group, suggesting age selection. As age increased, observed TCR beta diversity per million T cells dropped in a roughly linear way, and a significant reduction was already evident by age 40. Estimates of total diversity based on one million sequenced T cells were regarded as lower bounds and as underestimates. There was a strong correlation between observed TCR beta diversity and the percentage of naive T cells measured by flow cytometry. The CMV infection status of donors was not known, potentially confounding age-related changes in expanded clonotypes. Conclusive comparison of naive and antigen-experienced compartments was prevented by the profiling of bulk unsorted PBMCs.

The 39 donors, aged roughly 6 to 95 years, were systemically healthy Caucasian individuals from Russia. Ten milliliters of peripheral blood were drawn from each donor into EDTA-treated Vacutainer tubes. PBMCs were isolated by Ficoll-Paque density-gradient centrifugation, with at least 6.5 million obtained per sample. Total RNA, at least 6 micrograms per sample, was extracted from PBMCs with Trizol reagent. For every donor, flow cytometry on a PBMC aliquot measured the percentage of naive CD45RAhigh/CD27high T cells. The germline V gene yields SGHTA for CDR1 and FQGNSA for CDR2. V loses 0 bases of germline sequence and J loses 4 bases, and the interval between the two ends is 12 bases. From cysteine to phenylalanine, the CDR3 is 15 amino acids long. Here the CDR3 DNA is all that survives: 45 bases in frame from base 1. Libraries were built with 5' RACE. This sample was sequenced with an Illumina HiSeq 2500. The second PCR ran for about 7 to 11 cycles and used a J-beta primer mix along with a sample-barcoded 5' primer. A unique molecular identifier was introduced onto each TCR beta cDNA molecule by a template-switch 5' adaptor carrying 12 random nucleotides. At least 2.5 million CDR3-containing paired-end reads were obtained from each sample. First-strand cDNA synthesis was performed from all RNA using the Mint cDNA synthesis kit, with priming by a TRBC-specific oligonucleotide. All cDNA was treated with uracil-DNA glycosylase and then went through a first 18-cycle PCR with the universal primers M1SS and BC2_uni_R. In the original analysis: Each sample was normalized by randomly selecting 1 million high-quality reads, each carrying a distinct molecular identifier. Instead of being binned into consensus sequences, reads with shared molecular identifiers were discarded. MiTCR, set to a Q25 quality threshold and the strictest error-elimination algorithm, was used for CDR3 identification, clonotype clustering and error correction. A nonparametric unseen species model using Euler transformation provided a lower-bound estimate of total TCR beta diversity. TCRdb reworked the public reads: Q25 trimming with fastp, MiXCR clone assembly, productive beta chains retained. Every distinct CDR3 protein forms one entry, paired with its most common genes and DNA. TCRdb's processing, not the study's, gives the V and J calls here. The table for this sample lists about 720,000 distinct CDR3 sequences; approximately 25% of them were counted only once. The ten largest clones capture under 4% of the sample.

This clonotype was detected a few times. Its specific antigen is unknown. The sample holds no much larger clone one base away, and base qualities are not on file. These sequences were also reported in another study, on T cells of mothers and their children. In that second paper, the authors write: The donors were nine systemically healthy Caucasian individuals, made up of three mothers and their six children. cDNA synthesis used all of the extracted RNA, with around 1.6 ug of RNA in each 15 ul reaction. In the second PCR, the M1S primer introduced both the sample barcodes and 2-4 random nucleotides. More than 9 million TCR beta CDR3 reads were obtained from each mother, and about 3 million reads were obtained from each child. Thymic selection shapes the output of TCR recombination in a similar way in related and unrelated pairs, and inherited differences have a minor effect. Normalized repertoire overlap in related mother-child pairs was always slightly higher than in unrelated mother-child pairs, but the difference was never significant. With a sensitivity of about 100 clones per million clonotypes, no persistent microchimeric T cell clones were detected. Deep NGS was used in the study to compare the TCR beta repertoires of mothers and children and to look for features that separate related mother-child pairs from unrelated individuals. Mothers averaged about 37 +/- 4 years of age and children averaged around 10 +/- 4 years. After adapters were ligated using NEBNext reagents, the libraries underwent 100+100 nt paired-end sequencing on an Illumina HiSeq 2000. To prevent cross-contamination, the mother and child libraries were prepared one month apart and sequenced in separate runs. For each donor, between roughly 450,000 and 2,100,000 distinct TCR beta clonotypes were identified. Naive TCR beta clonotypes were estimated from low-frequency clonotypes matched to each donor's FACS-determined naive share, without sorting.

This chain joins TRBV7-2 to TRBJ2-5; a confident D gene designation cannot be given. The receptor's source is a boy aged 5-17 years in good health. Sequencing was done on a sample of blood. Here is the DNA: TGTGCCAGCAGCTTAGCGCAGACCCGAGGAGAGACCCAGTACTTC. It codes for CASSLAQTRGETQYF.